Detailed here is one T cell receptor (beta chain). The target antigen is unknown. These data belong to a study of radiotherapy plus CTLA-4 blockade in lung cancer. Study-wide context: Objective responses were seen in 18% of patients, disease control in over 25%. Study-wide results and caveats: Early clone dynamics of blood T cells, plus interferon-beta, reportedly predicted response best. The study found tumor-derived TCR clones expanded in blood after radiotherapy plus ipilimumab.

Using immunoSEQ multiplex PCR, the repertoire was profiled, and TCRdb retains in-frame clones only, with some absent. The profile shows around 82,000 clones, around nine tenths of them singletons. Chemo-refractory metastatic non-small-cell lung cancer patients were treated with focal radiation plus CTLA-4 blockade with ipilimumab. The CDR3 is made up of 13 amino acids. Germline V gene sequence: CDR1 MNHEY, CDR2 SVGAGI. V was clipped by 0 bases and J by 3 bases, with 3 bases between them. The chain couples TRBV6-5 to TRBJ1-5; D is ambiguous. Sample: peripheral blood, taken from a patient treated with radiotherapy plus ipilimumab. The clonotype was recovered from a human donor with non-small cell lung cancer that progressed on radiotherapy plus ipilimumab. The CDR3 DNA is TGTGCCAGCAGTTACTCCTACAATCAGCCCCAGCATTTT. Encoded protein: CASSYSYNQPQHF.